These T cell receptor beta chains were read from a single sample in a study of PD-1 blockade in classical Hodgkin lymphoma. Method: immunoSEQ multiplex PCR; TCRdb's copy keeps in-frame clones and lacks some. The repertoire holds 20,000 to 25,000 clones, 75% to 90% seen once, with over 3% in the top ten. Sample: CD4+ T cells from blood, taken before the fourth cycle of nivolumab. The receptors derive from a human donor with classical Hodgkin lymphoma. Each CDR3 is given with its conserved first and last residue. D genes are given only for firm matches. Size values are once, few and many counts, or a class for expanded clones, and some rows have none.

clone size	V gene	J gene	D gene	CDR3 protein	CDR3 DNA
-	TRBV11-2	TRBJ2-7	-	CASSRERRYEQYF	TGTGCCAGCAGCCGAGAGAGACGCTACGAGCAGTACTTC
-	TRBV28	TRBJ2-7	-	CASSDGGRYEQYF	TGTGCCAGCAGTGACGGGGGCCGCTACGAGCAGTACTTC
-	TRBV6-6	TRBJ2-7	-	CASSYGSLGSYEQYF	TGTGCCAGCAGTTACGGTTCCCTGGGTTCTTACGAGCAGTACTTC
-	TRBV2	TRBJ2-5	TRBD2	CASRGLAGAGETQYF	TGTGCCAGCAGGGGACTAGCGGGGGCGGGGGAGACCCAGTACTTC
-	TRBV6-5	TRBJ1-2	TRBD1	CASSYGTGGVDGYTF	TGTGCCAGCAGTTACGGGACAGGGGGCGTCGATGGCTACACCTTC
-	TRBV5-6	TRBJ2-5	-	CASSLDGTRGGTQYF	TGTGCCAGCAGCTTGGACGGGACCCGGGGCGGGACCCAGTACTTC
-	TRBV19	TRBJ1-4	-	CASSILAGVGSEKLFF	TGTGCCAGTAGTATTCTGGCAGGAGTTGGGTCGGAAAAACTGTTTTTT
-	TRBV18	TRBJ2-5	-	CASSLGSGETQYF	TGTGCCAGCTCTCTCGGGTCTGGGGAGACCCAGTACTTC
-	TRBV2	TRBJ2-7	-	CASRVSGAYEQYF	TGTGCCAGCAGGGTCTCAGGGGCCTACGAGCAGTACTTC
few	TRBV5-1	TRBJ2-3	-	CASSWGTSTDTQYF	TGCGCCAGCAGCTGGGGGACTAGCACAGATACGCAGTATTTT
-	TRBV19	TRBJ2-2	-	CASSIQNGFTGELFF	TGTGCCAGTAGTATCCAAAACGGATTCACCGGGGAGCTGTTTTTT
few	TRBV5-5	TRBJ1-4	TRBD1	CASSVRGSNEKLFF	TGTGCCAGCAGCGTCAGGGGGTCTAATGAAAAACTGTTTTTT
few	TRBV10-3	TRBJ1-1	-	CAISESGFEVRFEAFF	TGTGCCATCAGTGAGTCCGGGTTCGAAGTCCGGTTTGAAGCTTTCTTT
-	TRBV7-2	TRBJ2-1	TRBD2	CASSLVNSGVINEQFF	TGTGCCAGCAGCTTAGTTAATAGCGGGGTTATCAATGAGCAGTTCTTC
once	TRBV9	TRBJ1-2	-	CASSVRQEYGYTF	TGTGCCAGCAGCGTCAGACAGGAGTATGGCTACACCTTC
-	TRBV27	TRBJ2-3	-	CASSTRGEGADTQYF	TGTGCCAGCAGCACTAGAGGGGAAGGGGCAGATACGCAGTATTTT
-	TRBV7-2	TRBJ2-5	TRBD2	CASSERGGQGSQYF	TGTGCCAGCAGCGAGCGGGGGGGCCAGGGGTCCCAGTACTTC
-	TRBV9	TRBJ2-7	-	CASSVGGQSYEQYF	TGTGCCAGCAGCGTAGGTGGACAGTCCTACGAGCAGTACTTC
-	TRBV5-1	TRBJ2-3	TRBD1	CASRTGVESTDTQYF	TGCGCCAGCAGGACAGGGGTTGAGTCCACAGATACGCAGTATTTT
-	TRBV5-1	TRBJ2-6	-	CASSYGSSGANVLTF	TGCGCCAGCAGCTACGGTAGCTCTGGGGCCAACGTCCTGACTTTC
-	TRBV4-2	TRBJ2-6	TRBD1	CASSHTGADGANVLTF	TGTGCCAGCAGCCATACAGGGGCTGACGGGGCCAACGTCCTGACTTTC
-	TRBV12-5	TRBJ1-5	-	CASGLGYRDQPQHF	TGTGCTAGTGGTTTGGGCTACAGGGATCAGCCCCAGCATTTT
-	TRBV20-1	TRBJ1-1	-	CSANGREAFF	TGCAGTGCTAATGGCAGAGAAGCTTTCTTT
-	TRBV6-5	TRBJ1-6	-	CASSYTGGDSPLHF	TGTGCCAGCAGTTATACAGGAGGTGATTCACCCCTCCACTTT
-	TRBV27	TRBJ1-2	-	CASSLNPGQPGTF	TGTGCCAGCAGTCTCAACCCCGGACAACCGGGGACCTTC
-	TRBV11-1	TRBJ2-3	TRBD2	CASSREGLAGDTQYF	TGTGCCAGCAGCAGAGAGGGACTAGCGGGGGATACGCAGTATTTT
-	TRBV7-9	TRBJ2-7	-	CASSGGRMGANEQYF	TGTGCCAGCAGCGGAGGGCGGATGGGGGCTAACGAGCAGTACTTC
few	TRBV19	TRBJ1-1	TRBD1	CASTEGTGGVGTEAFF	TGTGCCAGTACCGAAGGGACAGGGGGCGTAGGCACTGAAGCTTTCTTT
medium-sized	TRBV2	TRBJ2-2	TRBD1	CASSEQGASGELFF	TGTGCCAGCAGTGAACAGGGGGCTTCCGGGGAGCTGTTTTTT